The clone carrying this T cell receptor (beta chain) was detected a few times. Its antigen remains unknown. In germline, CDR1 is MNHEY, CDR2 SVGEGT. Deletions cut 4 bases from V and 2 bases from J, with 18 bases between. The CDR3 runs to 16 residues. For ophthalmopathy patients, the Clinical Activity Score was at least 3 and the NOSPECS grade at least 4; duration was under 3 months. The data belong to a study of T cells in Graves' hyperthyroidism and ophthalmopathy. Overall study context: Prior to any treatment, at the point of initial diagnosis, peripheral blood was collected.

Whole-study results and caveats: Before onset, by a median of around six months, the model predicted ophthalmopathy.

Authors of the study amplified TCR beta CDR3 regions from RNA transcripts. The study used the HTBI primer set for a first-round RT-PCR of the TCR CDR3. TCRdb reprocessed the multiplex PCR reads with MiXCR, giving one entry per CDR3 protein. The sample records hundreds of thousands of distinct CDR3 sequences, approximately 17% being singletons. Material for sequencing was blood. The chain joins TRBV6-2 or TRBV6-3 to TRBJ2-7, with D perhaps matching TRBD2 (6 bases). This TCR was sampled from a young woman with Graves' ophthalmopathy. This chain's CDR3 is CASSSDYDELTYEQYF. The CDR3 DNA reads TGTGCCAGCAGTTCGGACTACGATGAACTTACCTACGAGCAGTACTTC.